This T cell receptor (beta chain) was found in a study of blood T cell repertoires in COVID-19 (dated by TCRdb to 2018 to 2021). Study-wide context: The collaborator samples originated in the United States, Italy and Spain and spanned the acute and convalescent phases of COVID-19. Where available, HLA class I and class II types were taken from metadata supplied by the sample provider and were not determined by assay-based typing. The prospective study material was composed of cDNA or gDNA derived from T cells, B-cell-depleted T cells, or PBMCs. The repertoires were released in a freely available public database intended as a resource for research on the immune response to SARS-CoV-2. The sample metadata nearly always contained a de-identified subject ID, COVID-19 status, age in years and sex. Samples were obtained from the ongoing ImmuneRACE study (first 160 participants) and from 1,200 or so subjects provided by 6 global collaborators. Subjects who had been exposed to COVID-19, were actively infected with it, or had recovered from it provided the deeply sampled blood TCRbeta repertoires that made up the dataset.

The CDR3 has 16 amino acids, counting the end cysteine and phenylalanine. Only the CDR3 DNA is retained, 48 bases long and in frame from the first base. V loses 2 bases, J loses 0 bases, and the germline ends lie 14 bases apart. According to the germline V gene (reference sequence), CDR1 reads LNHNV and CDR2 reads YYDKDF. Points the paper makes about the study in general: The amount of clinical and demographic metadata varied by source and participant and was provided uncurated.

Collaborating institutions collected whole blood in K2EDTA tubes following their own protocols. Collaborator samples were shipped for TCRbeta analysis as frozen whole blood, isolated PBMCs, or DNA extracted from either sample type. TCRbeta CDR3 regions were amplified from genomic DNA by means of the immunoSEQ Assay, a bias-controlled multiplex PCR. The authors' analysis ran thus. Within the assay, amplification of reference gene primers was used to estimate how many nucleated cells each sample contained. To quantify the absolute abundance of each unique TCRbeta CDR3 rearrangement, sequence reads were collapsed and filtered. For each sample, productive Simpson clonality was calculated as the square root of Simpson's diversity index over productive rearrangements. The table was pulled from immuneACCESS by TCRdb, which kept in-frame rearrangements only. Such tables lose some clones; where checked, under half of the loss comes from unresolved V genes, and the rest has no known cause. The V and J calls and clone size come from that table; D and trimming were worked out from the DNA. The sample table lists approximately 51,000 clones, about 90% of them with a count of one. The biggest ten clones account for 6% to 6.5% of the sample.

Remarks on this clone: Its antigen target is currently unknown. No base quality information exists; no much larger clone differs at one position.

Sequenced material: peripheral blood. The chain employs TRBV15 and TRBJ2-7; TRBD1 could be the D gene, as 6 bases match. The origin of this receptor is a man aged 70 or older with active COVID-19. The CDR3 is CATSRSTGPRSYEQYF. The DNA sequence follows: TGTGCCACCAGCAGAAGTACAGGGCCCCGCTCCTACGAGCAGTACTTC.